This TCR beta chain was retrieved from a study of T cells in Graves' hyperthyroidism and ophthalmopathy. General study findings and limits: Blood also contained most expanded thyroid clonotypes above 0.001. For ophthalmopathy, model prediction preceded onset by a median 6.5 months.

Trimming cost V 3 bases and J 15 bases; bases outside gene matches: 23. CDR1 is MNHEY and CDR2 is SMNVEV in the germline V gene (reference sequence). This CDR3 region has 17 residues. There were TCR beta CDR3 regions amplified from RNA transcripts. With the HTBI primer set, the TCR CDR3 went through a first round of RT-PCR. In TCRdb, the multiplex PCR reads were re-called with MiXCR into one record per CDR3 protein. The table shows about 290,000 distinct CDR3 sequences, with approximately 12% occurring only once. Newly diagnosed patients aged 18 to 65 had hyperthyroidism of under 2 months' duration. Exclusions: uncontrolled infection, other autoimmune disease, pregnancy, lactation. This clonotype was recorded at least ten times. The antigen is unknown.

The sample taken for sequencing was blood. The rearrangement joins TRBV27 to TRBJ2-1; 7 bases are shared with TRBD2. This TCR was sampled from a woman in her 30s with Graves' hyperthyroidism that later progressed to Graves' ophthalmopathy. CDR3 sequence reads: CASSFPKIAGVGGGWFF. Written as DNA, the CDR3 is TGTGCCAGCAGTTTCCCGAAAATAGCGGGCGTTGGGGGAGGCTGGTTCTTC.